The rows below give T cell receptor beta chains drawn from one sample of a study of blood T cell repertoires in COVID-19. Using immunoSEQ multiplex PCR, the repertoire was profiled, and TCRdb retains in-frame clones only, with some absent. The table lists about 87,000 clones, approximately 80% of them singletons. Sequencing was carried out using peripheral blood. The receptors derive from a woman between 65 and 79 years old with acute or convalescent COVID-19. The CDR3 runs from the conserved cysteine through the conserved F or W. Fields, in order: J gene, clone size, V gene, D gene, CDR3 length, CDR3 DNA, CDR3 protein. The D gene is left open where the match is weak. For some rows the clone size is stated as once, few or many, or as a class when expanded; others skip it.

>TRBJ2-6|-|TRBV5-1|-|15
TGCGCCAGCAGCTTCGGAGACTCTGGGGCCAACGTCCTGACTTTC
CASSFGDSGANVLTF
>TRBJ2-5|once|TRBV5-1|-|16
TGCGCCAGCAGCTTGGTCGGCGGGGCCCTCCAAGAGACCCAGTACTTC
CASSLVGGALQETQYF
>TRBJ1-2|-|TRBV11-1|-|14
TGTGCCAGCAGCTTACAGGGGACCTTTGGTGGCTACACCTTC
CASSLQGTFGGYTF
>TRBJ2-1|-|TRBV5-8|TRBD2|15
TGTGCCAGCAGCTTGCGGGGGGGATCCTACAATGAGCAGTTCTTC
CASSLRGGSYNEQFF
>TRBJ1-1|-|TRBV15|TRBD1|17
TGTGCCACCAGCAGCCGGGGACAGGGGGCGGTGTACACTGAAGCTTTCTTT
CATSSRGQGAVYTEAFF
>TRBJ1-6|-|TRBV7-9|-|16
TGTGCCAGCAGCTTAGCTCTGGGAGGCTTGAATTCACCCCTCCACTTT
CASSLALGGLNSPLHF
>TRBJ1-3|-|TRBV5-1|-|16
TGCGCCAGCAGCCCCCTCCGGGGGACCTCTGGAAACACCATATATTTT
CASSPLRGTSGNTIYF
>TRBJ2-1|once|TRBV7-9|-|16
TGTGCCAGCAGCCAAGGGGGACCTATGTCCTACAATGAGCAGTTCTTC
CASSQGGPMSYNEQFF
>TRBJ1-1|-|TRBV7-3|-|16
TGTGCCAGCAGCCCCAGAGGGGGGACTAAGGTAACTGAAGCTTTCTTT
CASSPRGGTKVTEAFF
>TRBJ1-1|-|TRBV27|-|15
TGTGCCAGCAGCGCGATCGCGACAGGCACCACTGAAGCTTTCTTT
CASSAIATGTTEAFF
>TRBJ2-1|-|TRBV19|TRBD2|16
TGTGCCAGTAGTAGGACGGAACTAGCGGGGGTTAATGAGCAGTTCTTC
CASSRTELAGVNEQFF
>TRBJ2-7|-|TRBV15|-|15
TGTGCCACCAGTAAGTTCAGGACGGGAACCTACGAGCAGTACTTC
CATSKFRTGTYEQYF
>TRBJ2-2|-|TRBV24-1|-|14
TGTGCCACCAGTCCAGGGAAGGACACCGGGGAGCTGTTTTTT
CATSPGKDTGELFF
>TRBJ2-3|-|TRBV5-4|-|13
TGTGCAGGTAACTCGGGGGGCACAGATACGCAGTATTTT
CAGNSGGTDTQYF
>TRBJ1-2|-|TRBV24-1|-|15
TGTGCCACCAGTGATTTATCGGGGGACTTATATGGCTACACCTTC
CATSDLSGDLYGYTF
>TRBJ2-3|-|TRBV7-2|-|16
TGTGCCAGCAGCGAATCAACAGGAACTAGCACAGATACGCAGTATTTT
CASSESTGTSTDTQYF
>TRBJ1-4|-|TRBV4-2|-|15
TGTGCCAGCAGCCTGGGGCCCGAAGAAGGTGAAAAACTGTTTTTT
CASSLGPEEGEKLFF
>TRBJ1-1|-|TRBV28|-|12
TGTGCCAGTCAAGATACAGGGTATGAAGCTTTCTTT
CASQDTGYEAFF
>TRBJ1-1|-|TRBV18|-|12
TGTGCCAGCTCACCCAGACACTCTGAAGCTTTCTTT
CASSPRHSEAFF
>TRBJ1-4|-|TRBV6-1|-|13
TGTGCCAGCAGTGACAGGGGACGGGAAAAACTGTTTTTT
CASSDRGREKLFF
>TRBJ2-3|-|TRBV7-3|TRBD2|16
TGTGCCAGCAGCTTGGGACTAGCGGGTATCACAGATACGCAGTATTTT
CASSLGLAGITDTQYF
>TRBJ1-2|-|TRBV5-1|TRBD1|14
TGCGCCAGCCGACCCGGACAGGGACAAGGAGGCTACACCTTC
CASRPGQGQGGYTF
>TRBJ1-5|-|TRBV2|TRBD1|13
TGTGCCAGCAGTGGGACAGGGGATCAGCCCCAGCATTTT
CASSGTGDQPQHF
>TRBJ1-1|few|TRBV28|-|15
TGTGCCAGCACGGAGGGACTTACAAGGGACACTGAAGCTTTCTTT
CASTEGLTRDTEAFF
>TRBJ1-1|-|TRBV6-6|TRBD1|14
TGTGCCAGCAGTTCCTCGGGACAGCACACTGAAGCTTTCTTT
CASSSSGQHTEAFF
>TRBJ2-2|-|TRBV3-1/TRBV3-2|-|14
TGTGCCAGCAGCCACCTGGGGGGATCCGGGGAGCTGTTTTTT
CASSHLGGSGELFF
>TRBJ2-5|-|TRBV2|-|14
TGTGCCAGCAGTGAAGCGTTTTCCCCGGAGACCCAGTACTTC
CASSEAFSPETQYF
>TRBJ1-2|-|TRBV2|-|13
TGTGCCAGCAGTGAAGCGCGGGAAAATGGCTACACCTTC
CASSEARENGYTF
>TRBJ1-5|few|TRBV2|-|13
TGTGCCAGCAGTACAGAAGGCAATCAGCCCCAGCATTTT
CASSTEGNQPQHF
>TRBJ1-2|-|TRBV5-1|TRBD1|15
TGCGCCAGCAGCCCCGAGACGGACAGGGGCCATGGCTACACCTTC
CASSPETDRGHGYTF
>TRBJ2-1|-|TRBV29-1|TRBD1|14
TGCAGCGTAAGGCAGGGGGCCTCCTACAATGAGCAGTTCTTC
CSVRQGASYNEQFF
>TRBJ1-1|-|TRBV25-1|-|11
TGTGCCAGCCTGCTCGACAGGGAAGCTTTCTTT
CASLLDREAFF
>TRBJ1-1|-|TRBV3-1/TRBV3-2|TRBD1|14
TGTGCCAGCAGCCAGTGGACAGGGAACACTGAAGCTTTCTTT
CASSQWTGNTEAFF